This T cell receptor (beta chain) was profiled in a study of siplizumab effects on memory and regulatory T cells. General study results and limits: Siplizumab significantly reduced alloreactive sequences traceable to unstimulated CD4+ memory cells.

TCRdb's copy holds only in-frame clones and misses some; the assay was immunoSEQ multiplex PCR. Among tens of thousands of clones listed, 95% to 97% were seen once. Comments on this clone: What it binds is unknown.

There are 14 residues in the CDR3. Trimming took 0 bases from V and 5 from J, leaving 12 bases between them. Germline loops: CDR1 SGHRS, CDR2 YFSETQ. Material: naive CD4+ T cells sorted from blood. This sequence was found in a human donor in good health. The chain is built from TRBV5-1 and TRBJ2-7; D gene unclear. This CDR3 is CASSLGAGFNEQYF. DNA of the CDR3: TGCGCCAGCAGCTTGGGAGCCGGGTTTAACGAGCAGTACTTC.